Below, 28 T cell receptor beta chains from the same sample are listed, as sequenced in a study of T cell repertoires in cytomegalovirus infection. TCRdb reprocessed the reads with MiXCR, giving one entry per CDR3 protein. This table holds 75,000 to 100,000 distinct CDR3 sequences, approximately 45% found once. Their antigen targets remain unknown. The material sequenced was CD8+ T cells from cultured PBMCs, taken from culture after CMV antigen stimulation. Receptors were obtained from a human donor in good health (CMV status not recorded). Some clones in this sample may be carry-over from other donors' samples.

V gene TRBV20-1 combines with J gene TRBJ2-7, with D perhaps being TRBD1 or TRBD2 (5 bases each). CDR1 DFQATT and CDR2 SNEGSKA come from the germline V gene (reference sequence). The germline V and J ends were trimmed by 4 bases and 6 bases, with 19 bases remaining between them. The CDR3 covers 14 residues. CDR3 DNA sequence: TGCAGTGCTAACCCGAGCGAGGGGCACGGCGAGCAGTACTTC. Encoded protein: CSANPSEGHGEQYF.

This clonotype was found once. This rearrangement joins TRBV6-5 to TRBJ1-2, with D possibly TRBD1 on 5 matching bases. V lost 2 bases, J lost 8 bases, and 9 bases lay in between. This CDR3 has 12 amino acids. CDR1 MNHEY and CDR2 SVGAGI come from the germline V gene. The CDR3 sequence: CASSYRGWGYTF. The DNA for the CDR3 is TGTGCCAGCAGTTACAGGGGTTGGGGCTACACCTTC.

This chain links TRBV11-3 with TRBJ2-2; no definite D call. The CDR3 length is 13 residues. V was shortened by 3 bases and J by 6 bases, with 8 bases between the two germline ends. Germline V lookup: CDR1 SGHNT, CDR2 YENEEA. The chain's CDR3 is CASSFIRSGELFF. The CDR3 DNA reads as TGTGCCAGCAGCTTCATCCGTTCCGGGGAGCTGTTTTTT.

DNA for the CDR3: TGCAGTGCTAGAGACCCCAGCGGGGGGCTCTCCTACGAGCAGTACTTC. This translates into CSARDPSGGLSYEQYF. The genes are TRBV20-1 and TRBJ2-7; 9 nucleotides agree with TRBD2. V lost 0 bases to trimming and J lost 0 bases; unmatched junction nucleotides: 6. This CDR3 has 16 residues. Germline values: CDR1 DFQATT, CDR2 SNEGSKA (reference sequence).

The chain is built from TRBV7-9 and TRBJ1-5, with 7 bases that match TRBD1. J gave up 5 bases and V 5 bases, and 15 bases lay outside the gene matches. The length of the CDR3 is 17 residues. In germline, CDR1 is SEHNR, CDR2 FQNEAQ (reference sequence). CDR3 region: CASSRTGEILRDQPQHF. CDR3 DNA sequence: TGTGCCAGCAGCAGGACAGGCGAAATCTTAAGGGATCAGCCCCAGCATTTT. Full variable domain (remainder filled in from reference TRBV7-9 and TRBJ1-5): DTGVSQNPRHKITKRGQNVTFRCDPISEHNRLYWYRQTLGQGPEFLTYFQNEAQLEKSRLLSDRFSAERPKGSFSTLEIQRTEQGDSAMYLCASSRTGEILRDQPQHFGDGTRLSIL.

As to this clonotype: One junction end disagrees with the germline gene, perhaps due to a read error. This chain uses TRBV4-3 with TRBJ2-3; weak D call: TRBD1 (6 bases). This CDR3 is 14 amino acids long. The germline V gene has CDR1 LGHNA and CDR2 YSLEER. The CDR3 loop is CASSHNGGTDTQYF. The CDR3 coding sequence is TGCGCCAGCAGCCATAATGGGGGCACTGATACGCAGTATTTT.

The V gene is TRBV15, the J gene TRBJ1-4; D unresolved. V shed 1 base and J shed 10 bases, with 10 bases lying between them. This CDR3 region has 13 residues. The germline V gene encodes CDR1 LNHNV and CDR2 YYDKDF (reference sequence). The CDR3 reads CATSRVIPGKLFF. The CDR3 DNA sequence: TGTGCCACCAGCAGAGTAATCCCCGGAAAACTGTTTTTT.

This clonotype was recorded many times. V and J are TRBV7-8 and TRBJ2-1, with TRBD1 as a possible D gene (5 bases). This CDR3 has 13 residues. Trimming cost V 4 bases and J 9 bases, with 13 bases left between them. The germline gives CDR1 SGHVS, CDR2 FQNEAQ. CDR3 amino acids: CASSSKQETEQFF. CDR3 in DNA: TGTGCCAGCAGCTCCAAACAGGAGACTGAGCAGTTCTTC.

This rearrangement joins TRBV27 to TRBJ2-2, with 7 nucleotides matching TRBD2. Germline V lookup: CDR1 MNHEY, CDR2 SMNVEV (reference sequence). The CDR3 is made up of 14 amino acids. The trim removed 8 bases at V and 6 bases at J, leaving 9 bases unmatched. The CDR3 loop is CASRGGRAAGELFF. In DNA form, the CDR3 reads TGTGCCAGCCGTGGAGGGAGGGCCGCCGGGGAGCTGTTTTTT.

The genes are TRBV25-1 and TRBJ2-1; TRBD2 aligns across 7 bases. Germline V gene lookup returns CDR1 MGHDK and CDR2 SYGVNS. With 8 bases clipped from V and 5 bases from J, the junction kept 6 bases outside the gene matches. The length of the CDR3 is 13 residues. In DNA, the CDR3 is TGTGCCAGCTGGGGGAGGGTCGACAATGAGCAGTTCTTC. Its translation is CASWGRVDNEQFF. The whole variable domain, remainder taken from reference TRBV25-1 and TRBJ2-1, is EADIYQTPRYLVIGTGKKITLECSQTMGHDKMYWYQQDPGMELHLIHYSYGVNSTEKGDLSSESTVSRIRTEHFPLTLESARPSHTSQYLCASWGRVDNEQFFGPGTRLTVL.

This chain uses TRBV10-3 with TRBJ1-3; possibly TRBD1 for D (5 bases). The V end lost 2 bases, the J end lost 0 bases, and 11 bases lay between the germline ends. CDR1 is ENHRY, CDR2 SYGVKD, per germline. This CDR3 is 16 amino acids long. CDR3 amino acids: CAISEEGQTSGNTIYF. CDR3 nucleotides: TGTGCCATCAGTGAGGAAGGACAAACCTCTGGAAACACCATATATTTT.

This clonotype was seen repeatedly, ten times or more. One end of the junction fails to match germline, which may point to a read error. The chain couples TRBV28 to TRBJ2-1, with TRBD2 matching 12 bases. The CDR3 has 16 amino acids. Germline V lookup: CDR1 MDHEN, CDR2 SYDVKM. The CDR3 DNA reads TGTGCCAGCAGTCCACGGACTAGCGGGACCTATAATGAGCAGTTCTTC. Translation: CASSPRTSGTYNEQFF.

The chain is built from TRBV7-3 and TRBJ2-3; no clear D. The CDR3 has 14 residues. Germline V gene lookup returns CDR1 SGHTA and CDR2 FQGTGA. The ends were cut back, 4 bases at V and 7 bases at J, with 15 bases in the middle. The CDR3 region is CASSSAVGRNTQYF. The CDR3 nucleotides read TGTGCCAGCAGCTCCGCGGTCGGACGAAATACGCAGTATTTT.

The V and J genes are TRBV27 and TRBJ1-6, with D possibly matching TRBD1 (5 bases). Trimming pared 5 bases from V and 0 bases from J, leaving 11 bases between. Germline V lookup: CDR1 MNHEY, CDR2 SMNVEV (reference sequence). The CDR3 length is 16 residues. CDR3 coding DNA: TGTGCCAGCAGTACCCGGGGCAGCTCCTATAATTCACCCCTCCACTTT. It encodes CASSTRGSSYNSPLHF.

V and J are TRBV6-4 and TRBJ2-3, with D possibly being TRBD2 (7 bases). The CDR3 length is 15 residues. Germline assignment: CDR1 MRHNA and CDR2 SNTAGT. The ends were cut back, 2 bases at V and 3 bases at J, with 12 bases in the middle. CDR3 in DNA: TGTGCCAGCAGTGACGGAGGGGGGGCGACAGATACGCAGTATTTT. Protein sequence: CASSDGGGATDTQYF.

This clonotype was detected a few times. The rearrangement joins TRBV19 to TRBJ2-1; D is unresolved. The CDR3 has 16 residues. The ends were cut back, 7 bases at V and 1 base at J, with 17 bases in the middle. The germline V gene has CDR1 LNHDA and CDR2 SQIVND (reference sequence). Here the CDR3 DNA reads TGTGCCAGTACCCAACGGCGCGTAGTATCCTACAATGAGCAGTTCTTC. Its translation: CASTQRRVVSYNEQFF.

The J gene is TRBJ2-1, the V gene TRBV4-2; tentative D call: TRBD2 (7 bases). The ends were cut back, 4 bases at V and 8 bases at J, with 21 bases in the middle. The CDR3 totals 16 residues. From germline, CDR1 is LGHNA and CDR2 YNFKEQ. This CDR3 is CASSPDEGEGRDEQFF. The CDR3 DNA follows: TGTGCCAGCAGCCCCGATGAGGGGGAGGGCCGCGATGAGCAGTTCTTC.

In this sample, this clonotype turned up a few times. V and J are TRBV10-3 and TRBJ2-3; D not certain. CDR1 is ENHRY and CDR2 is SYGVKD in the germline V gene. Trimming removed 4 bases at V and 2 bases at J, with 7 bases between. This CDR3 is built from 13 residues. The CDR3 region has the DNA TGTGCCATCAGTGGGAACAACACAGATACGCAGTATTTT. Its translation is CAISGNNTDTQYF.

This clonotype appeared a single time. The gene calls are TRBV7-4 and TRBJ1-1; D may be TRBD1 (5 bases). V lost 3 bases and J 7 bases, leaving 15 bases between the germline ends. This CDR3 is 14 amino acids long. Germline V gene sequence: CDR1 SGHVT, CDR2 SQSDAQ. The chain's CDR3 is CASSLGRDGLEAFF. CDR3 in DNA: TGTGCCAGCAGCTTGGGACGAGACGGTCTTGAAGCTTTCTTT.

In this sample, this clonotype turned up a few times. The CDR3 reads CSARDLRTGDPYGYTF. The CDR3 DNA follows: TGCAGTGCTAGAGATCTACGGACAGGGGACCCTTATGGCTACACCTTC. This chain uses TRBV20-1 with TRBJ1-2; 9 bases map to TRBD1. The V gene end was trimmed by 0 bases and the J gene end by 5 bases; junction bases not matched to a gene: 10. Looked up from germline, CDR1 is DFQATT and CDR2 is SNEGSKA (reference sequence). The CDR3 spans 16 residues.

This clonotype was seen a few times. In nucleotides, the CDR3 is TGTGCCACCAGCAGAGATAGCACAACTGGGGCCAACGTCCTGACTTTC. It is translated as CATSRDSTTGANVLTF. The V and J genes are TRBV15 and TRBJ2-6; no clear D. The V and J ends lost 0 bases and 2 bases respectively, with 8 bases between them. CDR1 is LNHNV and CDR2 is YYDKDF in the germline V gene (reference sequence). This CDR3 region has 16 residues.

This clonotype came up a few times. The chain joins TRBV7-8 to TRBJ2-1, with a weak D call TRBD2 (5 bases). This CDR3 region has 16 residues. CDR1 and CDR2 from the germline V gene are SGHVS and FQNEAQ. Trimming stripped 2 bases from V and 4 bases from J, with 15 bases between. The CDR3 sequence is CASSLNSLVVYNEQFF. CDR3 nucleotide sequence: TGTGCCAGCAGCTTAAACTCACTAGTCGTGTACAATGAGCAGTTCTTC. The full variable domain, with the rest looked up from reference TRBV7-8 and TRBJ2-1, is GAGVSQSPRYKVAKRGQDVALRCDPISGHVSLFWYQQALGQGPEFLTYFQNEAQLDKSGLPSDRFFAERPEGSVSTLKIQRTQQEDSAVYLCASSLNSLVVYNEQFFGPGTRLTVL.

The J gene is TRBJ2-5, the V gene TRBV6-1, with D perhaps matching TRBD1 (5 bases). Germline CDR1 and CDR2: MNHNS and SASEGT. The length of the CDR3 is 12 residues. Trimming stripped 7 bases from V and 7 bases from J, with 13 bases between. In DNA, the CDR3 is TGTGCCAGCACCGACAGTTCCCGGACCCAGTACTTC. It yields the protein CASTDSSRTQYF.

This chain joins TRBV5-4 and TRBJ2-5, with D perhaps matching TRBD2 (6 bases). Germline V gene sequence: CDR1 SGHNT, CDR2 YYREEE (reference sequence). The CDR3 is 15 amino acids. V lost 4 bases, J lost 2 bases, and 15 bases lay in between. In nucleotides, the CDR3 is TGTGCCAGCAGCCCCGAGGGGCGGGGTCAAGAGACCCAGTACTTC. Encoded protein: CASSPEGRGQETQYF.

The rearrangement links TRBV7-8 to TRBJ2-1; D gene ambiguous. V was trimmed by 5 bases and J by 8 bases, leaving 10 bases between them. The germline CDR1 and CDR2 sequences are SGHVS and FQNEAQ. The CDR3 totals 12 residues. CDR3 bases: TGTGCCAGCAGCCTTAAGACTCATGAGCAGTTCTTC. Amino acid sequence: CASSLKTHEQFF.

The V and J genes are TRBV2 and TRBJ2-1; 7 positions match TRBD2. V lost 3 bases to trimming and J lost 5 bases; unmatched junction nucleotides: 7. From germline, CDR1 is SNHLY and CDR2 FYNNEI. The CDR3 totals 15 residues. As DNA, the CDR3 is TGTGCCAGCAGTGACGGCGGGAGAGTCCACAATGAGCAGTTCTTC. Amino acids: CASSDGGRVHNEQFF.

With respect to this clonotype: One junction end does not reproduce the germline sequence, and a read error may be involved. The V and J genes are TRBV6-5 and TRBJ2-7, with no clear D. This CDR3 contains 14 residues. CDR1 and CDR2 (germline): MNHEY, SVGAGI. The CDR3 DNA reads TGTGCCAGCAGTTACTCGGCAGAGGCCTACGATCAGTACTTC. Translating it yields CASSYSAEAYDQYF.

The rearrangement uses TRBV12-5 and TRBJ1-2, with D possibly TRBD1 on 5 matching bases. CDR1 LGHNT and CDR2 FRNRAP come from the germline V gene. V was shortened by 8 bases and J by 0 bases, with 16 bases between the two germline ends. This CDR3 spans 15 amino acids. The CDR3 sequence is CASSETEDSNYGYTF. The DNA of the CDR3 is TGTGCTAGTTCCGAGACAGAGGATTCTAACTATGGCTACACCTTC.